This record looks at one T cell receptor beta chain sequence and its context. Antigen: not known. Subsets obtained from CD4+ cells comprised CD45RA+ naive and CD45RA-negative memory cells. Using immunoSEQ multiplex PCR, the repertoire was profiled, and TCRdb retains in-frame clones only, with some absent. The sample carries 2 million to 3 million clones, 80% to 95% recorded once. The CDR3 has 17 amino acids. Unmatched junction bases numbered 8, after V lost 0 bases and J lost 6 bases. Germline loops: CDR1 SGHRS, CDR2 YFSETQ. This sample was taken from a study of shared clonotypes between healthy human individuals. Notes on the study in general: Clonotype sharing across a handful of donors was observed for around 5% of naive CD4 clonotypes. Generation of non-shared clonotypes was less probable than generation of clonotypes shared by all four donors.

This receptor was obtained from a man aged 18 to 29 in good health. Some clones in this sample may be carry-over from other donors' samples. Sequencing was done on a sample of naive CD4+ T cells from PBMCs. As for subset: CD45RA+ positively selected. The chain carries TRBV5-1 and TRBJ2-2; 10 bases line up with TRBD1. CDR3 DNA sequence: TGCGCCAGCAGCTTGGTTCCCGGACAGGGGGGTCCCGGGGAGCTGTTTTTT. This sequence encodes CASSLVPGQGGPGELFF.